The sequence of this T cell receptor (beta chain) was determined in a study of blood T cell repertoires in COVID-19. The J segment lost 1 base and the V segment lost 4 bases, leaving 9 bases of the junction unmatched. This CDR3 region has 16 residues. Germline CDR1 is SGHTA and CDR2 is FQGNSA. As handled by the study authors: Nucleated cell number was recorded as an estimate derived from reference gene primer amplification. Sequencing was performed with immunoSEQ multiplex PCR; in TCRdb, only in-frame clones are kept and a portion is missing. That table supplies the V and J calls and clone size; D and trimming were determined from the DNA. The sample consists of roughly 300,000 clones, approximately 87% of them appearing once.

The receptor was isolated from a woman in her twenties or thirties who had recovered from COVID-19. The chain couples TRBV7-2 to TRBJ1-1; TRBD1 matches at 7 bases. Sequenced: PBMCs or T cells enriched from blood (not recorded which). CDR3 region: CASSSRTGVTNTEAFF. CDR3 sequence (DNA): TGTGCCAGCAGCTCAAGAACAGGGGTAACGAACACTGAAGCTTTCTTT.